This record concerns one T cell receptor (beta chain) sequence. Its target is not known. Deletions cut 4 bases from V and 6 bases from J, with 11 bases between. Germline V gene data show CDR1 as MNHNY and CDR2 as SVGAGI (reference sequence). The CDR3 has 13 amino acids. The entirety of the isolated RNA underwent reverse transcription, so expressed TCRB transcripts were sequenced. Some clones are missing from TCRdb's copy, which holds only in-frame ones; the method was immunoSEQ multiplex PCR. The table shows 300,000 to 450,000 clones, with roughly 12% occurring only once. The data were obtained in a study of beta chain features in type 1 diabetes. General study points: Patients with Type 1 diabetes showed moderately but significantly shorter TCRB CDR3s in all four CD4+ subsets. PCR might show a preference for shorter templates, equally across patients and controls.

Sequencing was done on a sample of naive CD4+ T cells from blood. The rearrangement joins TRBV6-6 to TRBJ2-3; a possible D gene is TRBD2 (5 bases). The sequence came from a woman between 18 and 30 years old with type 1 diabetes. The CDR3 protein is CASSFQPGDTQYF. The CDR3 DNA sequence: TGTGCCAGCAGTTTCCAGCCGGGGGATACGCAGTATTTT.